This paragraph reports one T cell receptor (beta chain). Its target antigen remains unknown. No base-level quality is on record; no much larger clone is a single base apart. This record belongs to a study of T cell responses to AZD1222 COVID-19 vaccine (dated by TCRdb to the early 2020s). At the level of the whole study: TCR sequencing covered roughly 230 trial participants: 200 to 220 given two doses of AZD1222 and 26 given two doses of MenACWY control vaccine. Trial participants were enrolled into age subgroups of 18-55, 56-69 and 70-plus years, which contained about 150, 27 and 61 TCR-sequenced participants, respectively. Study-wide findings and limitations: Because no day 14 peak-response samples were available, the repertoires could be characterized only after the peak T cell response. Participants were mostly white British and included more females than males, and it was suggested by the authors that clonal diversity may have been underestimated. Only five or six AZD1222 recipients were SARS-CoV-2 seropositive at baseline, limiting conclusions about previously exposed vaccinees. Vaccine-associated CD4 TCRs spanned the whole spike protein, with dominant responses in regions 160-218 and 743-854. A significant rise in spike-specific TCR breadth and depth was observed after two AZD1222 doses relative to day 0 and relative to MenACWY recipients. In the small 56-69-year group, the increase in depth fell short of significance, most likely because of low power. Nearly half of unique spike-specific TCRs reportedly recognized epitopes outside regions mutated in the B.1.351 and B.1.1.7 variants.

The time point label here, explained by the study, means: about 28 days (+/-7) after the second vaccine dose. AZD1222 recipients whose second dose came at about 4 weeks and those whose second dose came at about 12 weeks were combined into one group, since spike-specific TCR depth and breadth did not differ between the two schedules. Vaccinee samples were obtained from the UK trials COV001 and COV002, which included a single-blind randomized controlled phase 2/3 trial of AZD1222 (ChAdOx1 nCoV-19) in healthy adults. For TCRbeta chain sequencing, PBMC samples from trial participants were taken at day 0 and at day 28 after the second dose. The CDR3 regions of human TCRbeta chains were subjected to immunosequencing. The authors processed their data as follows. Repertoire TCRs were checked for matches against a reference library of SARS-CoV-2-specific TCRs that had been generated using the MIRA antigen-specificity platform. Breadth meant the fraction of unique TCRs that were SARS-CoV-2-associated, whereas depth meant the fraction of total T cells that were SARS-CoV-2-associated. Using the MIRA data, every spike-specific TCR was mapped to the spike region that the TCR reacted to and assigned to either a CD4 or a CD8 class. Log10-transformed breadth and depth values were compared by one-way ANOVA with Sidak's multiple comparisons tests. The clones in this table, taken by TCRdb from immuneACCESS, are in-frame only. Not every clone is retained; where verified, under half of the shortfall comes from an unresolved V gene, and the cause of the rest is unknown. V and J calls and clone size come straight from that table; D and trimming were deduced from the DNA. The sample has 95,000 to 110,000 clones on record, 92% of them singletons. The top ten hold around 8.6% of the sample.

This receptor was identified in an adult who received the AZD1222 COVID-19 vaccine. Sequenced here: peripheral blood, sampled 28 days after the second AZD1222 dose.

Read as DNA, the sequence is TGTGCCAGCAGCCAAGACTGGGTAGGCGGCTACACCTTC. This codes for CASSQDWVGGYTF. The V and J genes are TRBV3-1 (or the pseudogene TRBV3-2) and TRBJ1-2; no D gene can be assigned with confidence. The CDR3, cysteine through phenylalanine, is 13 amino acids long. The only DNA kept is the CDR3, 39 bases in frame from the first base. V sheds 0 bases and J sheds 8 bases, leaving 10 bases between their ends. The germline V gene (reference sequence) sets CDR1 to LGHDT and CDR2 to YNNKEL.